This T cell receptor beta chain was profiled in a study of T cells expressing NK-cell markers. Overall study context: The TCR beta repertoires originated in sorted CD3+CD56+NKG2C+, CD3+CD56+NKG2C- and CD3+CD56-NKG2C+ T cells.

The CDR3 runs 15 residues. Germline-derived CDR1 and CDR2 are DFQATT and SNEGSKA (reference sequence). Production of TCR beta cDNA relied on 5'RACE template switching with UMIs. After re-calling the 5' RACE reads, TCRdb lists one entry per CDR3 protein, DNA absent. The sample has thousands of distinct CDR3 sequences; the top ten hold under 75%. To note about this clonotype: Its antigen is as yet unknown.

Broader study findings: Whether expanded NKG2C+ T cell clones were HCMV-specific remained unclear.

The sample taken for sequencing was blood T cells: a sorted CD56 or NKG2C T cell subset, CD4+ or CD8+ T cells, or bulk PBMC T cells (not recorded which). The chain combines TRBV20-1 with TRBJ2-7; as DNA is missing, the TRBD2 call by TCRdb cannot be tested. This clonotype was sampled from a man aged 18-75 years in good health. The CDR3 sequence is CSASGTSGDSYEQYF.